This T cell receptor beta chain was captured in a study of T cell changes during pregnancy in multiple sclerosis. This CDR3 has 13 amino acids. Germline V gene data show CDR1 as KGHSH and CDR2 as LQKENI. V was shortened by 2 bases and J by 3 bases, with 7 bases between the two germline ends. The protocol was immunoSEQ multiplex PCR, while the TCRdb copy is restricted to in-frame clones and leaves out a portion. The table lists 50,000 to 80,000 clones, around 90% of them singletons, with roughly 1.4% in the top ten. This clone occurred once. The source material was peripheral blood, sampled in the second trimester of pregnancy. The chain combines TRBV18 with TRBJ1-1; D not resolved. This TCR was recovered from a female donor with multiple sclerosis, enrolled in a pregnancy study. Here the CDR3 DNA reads TGTGCCAGCTCACCAATTCGGGACACTGAAGCTTTCTTT. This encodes CASSPIRDTEAFF.